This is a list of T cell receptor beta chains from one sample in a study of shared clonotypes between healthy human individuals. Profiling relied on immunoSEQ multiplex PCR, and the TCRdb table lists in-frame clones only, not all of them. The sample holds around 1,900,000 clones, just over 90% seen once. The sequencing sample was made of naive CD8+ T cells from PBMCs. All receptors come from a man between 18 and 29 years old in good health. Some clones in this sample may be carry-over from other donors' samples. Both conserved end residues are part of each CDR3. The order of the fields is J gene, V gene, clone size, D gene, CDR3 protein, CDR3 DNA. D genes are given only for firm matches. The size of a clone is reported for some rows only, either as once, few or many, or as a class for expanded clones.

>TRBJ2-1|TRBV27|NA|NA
CATARGAYNEQFF
TGTGCCACCGCCAGGGGGGCATACAATGAGCAGTTCTTC
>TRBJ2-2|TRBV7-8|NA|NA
CAQLVEGELFF
TGTGCCCAGTTGGTGGAAGGGGAGCTGTTTTTT
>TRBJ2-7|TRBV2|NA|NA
CATGEGAYEQYF
TGTGCCACCGGCGAAGGGGCCTACGAGCAGTACTTC
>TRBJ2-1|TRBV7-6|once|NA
CASSLASRTPNNEQFF
TGTGCCAGCAGCTTAGCGTCGCGGACTCCTAACAATGAGCAGTTCTTC
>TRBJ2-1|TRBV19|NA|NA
CASSTNSGAYNEQFF
TGTGCCAGTAGTACAAATAGCGGCGCCTACAATGAGCAGTTCTTC
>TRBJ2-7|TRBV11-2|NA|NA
CASSLAAGREQYF
TGTGCCAGCAGCTTAGCGGCGGGGCGCGAGCAGTACTTC
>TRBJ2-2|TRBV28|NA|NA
CASSLVPNTGELFF
TGTGCCAGCAGTTTAGTCCCCAACACCGGGGAGCTGTTTTTT
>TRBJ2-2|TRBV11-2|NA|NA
CASSLEPGLRTGELFF
TGTGCCAGCAGCTTAGAACCGGGACTTCGCACCGGGGAGCTGTTTTTT
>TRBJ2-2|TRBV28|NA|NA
CASSLGAGTGELFF
TGTGCCAGCAGTTTGGGGGCGGGCACCGGGGAGCTGTTTTTT
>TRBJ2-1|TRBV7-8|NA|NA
CASSSHPVPNEQFF
TGTGCCAGCAGCTCCCACCCCGTGCCGAATGAGCAGTTCTTC
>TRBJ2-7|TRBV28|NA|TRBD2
CASSLLAGRAYEQYF
TGTGCCAGCAGTCTTCTAGCGGGACGCGCCTACGAGCAGTACTTC
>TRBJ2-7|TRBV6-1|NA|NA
CASSVGHYEQYF
TGTGCCAGCAGCGTGGGTCACTACGAGCAGTACTTC
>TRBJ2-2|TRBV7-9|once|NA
CASSLYRANTGELFF
TGTGCCAGCAGCTTATACAGGGCGAACACCGGGGAGCTGTTTTTT
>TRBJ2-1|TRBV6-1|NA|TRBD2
CASSALAGGSYNEQFF
TGTGCCAGCAGTGCACTAGCGGGAGGCTCCTACAATGAGCAGTTCTTC
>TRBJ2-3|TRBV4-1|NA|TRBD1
CASSQGTGGTDTQYF
TGCGCCAGCAGCCAAGGAACAGGGGGTACAGATACGCAGTATTTT
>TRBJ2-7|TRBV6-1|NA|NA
CASSVHRLLGEEQYF
TGTGCCAGCAGTGTGCACCGCCTCCTAGGGGAAGAGCAGTACTTC
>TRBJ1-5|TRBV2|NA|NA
CASSDRYSNQPQHF
TGTGCCAGCAGTGACAGATATAGCAATCAGCCCCAGCATTTT
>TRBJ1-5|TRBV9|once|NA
CASSVDGSQPQHF
TGTGCCAGCAGCGTAGACGGCTCTCAGCCCCAGCATTTT